This TCR beta chain was sequenced for a study of blood T cell repertoires in COVID-19. As processed by the authors: Amplification with reference gene primers provided the estimates of nucleated cell counts. Some clones are missing from TCRdb's copy, which holds only in-frame ones; the method was immunoSEQ multiplex PCR. The V and J calls and the clone size are those of that table, but D and trimming were determined from the DNA. This sample carries a few hundred thousand clones, around nine tenths of them seen once, and the ten largest clones take approximately 10%. The CDR3 has 16 amino acids. V gave up 2 bases and J gave up 2 bases; unmatched junction bases: 8. Per the germline V gene, CDR1 is KGHSH and CDR2 is LQKENI.

The rearrangement uses TRBV18 and TRBJ1-1; 7 nucleotides match TRBD1. The source of this sequence is a woman aged 45-59 years who had recovered from COVID-19. The sample consisted of PBMCs or T cells enriched from blood (not recorded which). The CDR3: CASSPGIGQENTEAFF. In DNA form, the CDR3 reads TGTGCCAGCTCACCAGGGATCGGACAGGAAAACACTGAAGCTTTCTTT.